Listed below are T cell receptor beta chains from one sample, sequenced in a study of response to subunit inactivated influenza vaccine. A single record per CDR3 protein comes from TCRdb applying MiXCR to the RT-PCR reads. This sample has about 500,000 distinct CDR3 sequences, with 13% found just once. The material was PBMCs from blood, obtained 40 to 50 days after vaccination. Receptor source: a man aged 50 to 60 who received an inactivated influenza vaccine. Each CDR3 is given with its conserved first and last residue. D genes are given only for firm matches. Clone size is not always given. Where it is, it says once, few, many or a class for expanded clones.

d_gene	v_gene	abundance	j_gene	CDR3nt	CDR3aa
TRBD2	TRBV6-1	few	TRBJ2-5	TGTGCCAGCAGACAAGGGACTAGCGTGGGCGAGACCCAGTACTTC	CASRQGTSVGETQYF
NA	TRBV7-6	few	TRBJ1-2	TGTGCCAGCAGCCAGACAGGCCGATATGGCTACACCTTC	CASSQTGRYGYTF
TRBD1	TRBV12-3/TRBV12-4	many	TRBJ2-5	TGTGCCAGCGGACAGGGGTTAGAGACCCAGTACTTC	CASGQGLETQYF
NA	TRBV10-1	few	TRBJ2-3	TGCGCCAGCAGTGAGGAACCCCTGGAGACAGATACGCAGTATTTT	CASSEEPLETDTQYF
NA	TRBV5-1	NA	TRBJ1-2	TGCGCCAGCAGCTTCCTAAGTTCGGCAGGCGATCGGTATGGCTACACCTTC	CASSFLSSAGDRYGYTF
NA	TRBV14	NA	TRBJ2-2	TGTGCCAGCAGCCTGGACAGAACCACCGGGGAGCTGTTTTTT	CASSLDRTTGELFF
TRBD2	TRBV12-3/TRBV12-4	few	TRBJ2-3	TGTGCCAGCAGTTTAGCCTCGGCTAGCGGGGGCAGCACAGATACGCAGTATTTT	CASSLASASGGSTDTQYF
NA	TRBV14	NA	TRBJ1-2	TGTGCCAGCAGCCGCCTTCCGGGGGCAGGATATGGCTACACCTTC	CASSRLPGAGYGYTF
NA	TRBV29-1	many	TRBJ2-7	TGCAGCGTTGAGCTGGGGGGACACTCATACGAGCGGTACTTC	CSVELGGHSYERYF
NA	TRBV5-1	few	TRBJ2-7	TGCGCCAGCAGCTTGAGGAGCCTCTACGAGCAGTACTTC	CASSLRSLYEQYF
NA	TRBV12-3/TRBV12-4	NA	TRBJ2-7	TGTGCCAGCAGTCCCACACAGGCCTTCATAACCGAGCAGTACTTC	CASSPTQAFITEQYF
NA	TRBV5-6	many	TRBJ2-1	TGTGCCAGCAGCTTAGTGGGAAGGGCGTTCTTC	CASSLVGRAFF
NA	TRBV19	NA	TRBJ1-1	TGTGCCAGTAGTATGCGGGAGTCAAACACTGAAGCTTTCTTT	CASSMRESNTEAFF
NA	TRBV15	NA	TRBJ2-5	TGTGCCACCAGCAGCCGCCGGGACTCGAAGTACCAAGAGACCCAGTACTTC	CATSSRRDSKYQETQYF
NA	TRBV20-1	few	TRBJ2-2	TGCAGTGCTAGAGATCAATTTAGGACCAACACCGGGGAGCTGTTTTTT	CSARDQFRTNTGELFF
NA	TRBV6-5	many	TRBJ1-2	TGTGCCAGCAGTCCACAGTGGGGCTATGGCTACACCTTC	CASSPQWGYGYTF
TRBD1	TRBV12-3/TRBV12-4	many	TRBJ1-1	TGTGCCAGCACTGGACAGGGAATTTCCACTGAAGCTTTCTTT	CASTGQGISTEAFF
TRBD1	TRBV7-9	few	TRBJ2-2	TGTGCCACCCCACCTGGGACAGATTACACCGGGGAGCTGTTTTTT	CATPPGTDYTGELFF
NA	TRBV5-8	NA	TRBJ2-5	TGTGCCAGCAGCCGAGACGACTCGACCCAGTACTTC	CASSRDDSTQYF
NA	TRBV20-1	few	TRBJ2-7	TGCAGTGCTAGGCCGGTTCTAACCTACGAGCAGTACTTC	CSARPVLTYEQYF
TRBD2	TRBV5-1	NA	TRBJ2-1	TGCGCCAGCAGCACGAGCAGACTAGCGGGGGGGCCGGACAATGAGCAGTTCTTC	CASSTSRLAGGPDNEQFF
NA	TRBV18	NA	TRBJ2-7	TGTGCCAGCTCACCAGAGTCCTACGAGCAGTACTTC	CASSPESYEQYF